The 3 T cell receptor beta chains below were found in one sample sequenced in a study of blood T cell repertoires in COVID-19. Using immunoSEQ multiplex PCR, the repertoire was profiled, and TCRdb retains in-frame clones only, with some absent. The sample carries 140,000 to 150,000 clones, 84% recorded once. The sequenced sample was PBMCs or T cells enriched from blood (not recorded which). The receptors shown here come from a woman aged 50 to 60 with acute COVID-19.

The J gene is TRBJ2-2, the V gene TRBV5-1; D is ambiguous. The V end was cut by 4 bases, the J end by 0 bases, with 7 bases between. Germline values: CDR1 SGHRS, CDR2 YFSETQ. The CDR3 is 14 amino acids. CDR3 in amino acids: CASSGRANTGELFF. The CDR3 DNA reads TGCGCCAGCAGCGGCCGGGCGAACACCGGGGAGCTGTTTTTT.

The chain links TRBV11-3 to TRBJ2-1, with a possible D match to TRBD1 (6 bases). Trimming removed 5 bases at V and 2 bases at J, with 16 bases between. The V gene's germline CDR1 is SGHNT and CDR2 YENEEA. The length of the CDR3 is 16 residues. This CDR3 reads CASSQGQGQAYNEQFF. The CDR3 nucleotides read TGTGCCAGCAGCCAGGGCCAGGGACAAGCCTACAATGAGCAGTTCTTC.

The rearrangement uses TRBV18 and TRBJ1-4; D is unclear. The germline V gene has CDR1 KGHSH and CDR2 LQKENI. The V and J ends lost 4 bases and 4 bases respectively, with 16 bases between them. The CDR3 consists of 16 residues. The CDR3 DNA follows: TGTGCCAGCTCACGGTCCGAGGGAAGAAGTAATGAAAAACTGTTTTTT. It codes for CASSRSEGRSNEKLFF.